The clone carrying this TCR beta chain occurred a few times. Its specificity is not known. The sample originates from a study of T cell responses to AZD1222 COVID-19 vaccine. Study conclusions and caveats: The span of vaccine-associated CD4 TCRs extended across spike, with dominance at 160-218 and 743-854.

V gave up 3 bases and J gave up 9 bases; unmatched junction bases: 7. CDR3 size: 15 residues. Germline CDR1 SGHNT, CDR2 YYREEE (reference sequence). Using immunoSEQ multiplex PCR, the repertoire was profiled, and TCRdb retains in-frame clones only, with some absent. The sample records approximately 50,000 clones, over 75% being singletons. The receptor was derived from an adult in good health. This sample comprised peripheral blood, obtained on day 0 of AZD1222 vaccination. The genes are TRBV5-4 and TRBJ2-1; 12 positions agree with TRBD2. CDR3 nucleotide sequence: TGTGCCAGCAGCTCCCGAGCGGGACTAGCGGGTGAGCAGTTCTTC. Translating gives CASSSRAGLAGEQFF.